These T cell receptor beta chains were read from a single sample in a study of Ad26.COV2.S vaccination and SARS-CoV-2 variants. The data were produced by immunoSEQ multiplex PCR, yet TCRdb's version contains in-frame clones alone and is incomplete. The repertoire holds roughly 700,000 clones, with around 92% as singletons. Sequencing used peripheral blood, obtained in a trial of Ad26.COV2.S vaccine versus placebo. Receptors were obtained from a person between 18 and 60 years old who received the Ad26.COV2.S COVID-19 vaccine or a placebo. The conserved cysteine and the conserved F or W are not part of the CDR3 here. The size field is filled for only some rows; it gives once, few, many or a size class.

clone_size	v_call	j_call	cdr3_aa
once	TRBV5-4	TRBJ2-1	ASRVGSRVYNEQF
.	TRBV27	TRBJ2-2	ASSLNGRTGELF
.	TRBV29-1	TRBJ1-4	SVRDSLGEKLF
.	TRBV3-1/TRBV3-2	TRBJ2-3	ASRPPGLASDTQY
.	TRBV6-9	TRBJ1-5	ASSRDYSNQPQH
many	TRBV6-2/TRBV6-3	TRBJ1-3	ASSYSGNTIY
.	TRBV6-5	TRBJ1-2	ASTRTGANYGYT
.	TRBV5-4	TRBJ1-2	ASSQGAAPDGYT
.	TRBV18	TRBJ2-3	ASSPLGLGEGDTQY
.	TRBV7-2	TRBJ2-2	ASNTPGGTKAGELF
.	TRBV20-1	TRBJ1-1	SASGGMNTEAF
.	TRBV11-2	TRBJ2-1	ASSFSGLAYNEQF
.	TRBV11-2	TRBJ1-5	ASSPNGGNQPQH
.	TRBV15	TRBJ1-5	ATSRDSGGRQPQH
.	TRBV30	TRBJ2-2	AFGGGWNTGELF
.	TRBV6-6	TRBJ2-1	ASSATGNSYNEQF
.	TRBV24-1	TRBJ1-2	ATSDSRVVYGYT
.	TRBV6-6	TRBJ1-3	ASSYATAGNTIY
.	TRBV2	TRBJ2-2	ASSDRDGFGELF
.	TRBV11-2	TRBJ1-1	ASSLTGEAF
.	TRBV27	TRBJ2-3	ASSLNGGTDTQY
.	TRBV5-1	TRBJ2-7	ASSLGPNGYEQY
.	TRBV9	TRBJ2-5	ASSVGLAPETQY
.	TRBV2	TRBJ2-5	ASREGTSQETQY
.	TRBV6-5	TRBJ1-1	AAKLQRWDTEAF
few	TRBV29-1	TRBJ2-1	SVVATSGGYNEQF
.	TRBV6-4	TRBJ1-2	ASALHGTGNYGYT
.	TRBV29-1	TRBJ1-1	SAWNRGVGNTEAF
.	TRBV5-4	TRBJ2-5	ASSSDRAQRAQY
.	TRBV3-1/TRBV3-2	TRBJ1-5	ASSQGQGEGQPQH
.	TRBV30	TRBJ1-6	AWRAESSYNSPLH
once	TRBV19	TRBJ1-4	ASRGGPTNEKLF
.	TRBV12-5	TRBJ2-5	ASGPGLAGGHGETQY
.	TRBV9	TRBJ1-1	ASSALHGGGTEAF
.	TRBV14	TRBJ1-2	ASSQAGAGPYGYT
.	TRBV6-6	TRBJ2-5	ASARTSGQETQY